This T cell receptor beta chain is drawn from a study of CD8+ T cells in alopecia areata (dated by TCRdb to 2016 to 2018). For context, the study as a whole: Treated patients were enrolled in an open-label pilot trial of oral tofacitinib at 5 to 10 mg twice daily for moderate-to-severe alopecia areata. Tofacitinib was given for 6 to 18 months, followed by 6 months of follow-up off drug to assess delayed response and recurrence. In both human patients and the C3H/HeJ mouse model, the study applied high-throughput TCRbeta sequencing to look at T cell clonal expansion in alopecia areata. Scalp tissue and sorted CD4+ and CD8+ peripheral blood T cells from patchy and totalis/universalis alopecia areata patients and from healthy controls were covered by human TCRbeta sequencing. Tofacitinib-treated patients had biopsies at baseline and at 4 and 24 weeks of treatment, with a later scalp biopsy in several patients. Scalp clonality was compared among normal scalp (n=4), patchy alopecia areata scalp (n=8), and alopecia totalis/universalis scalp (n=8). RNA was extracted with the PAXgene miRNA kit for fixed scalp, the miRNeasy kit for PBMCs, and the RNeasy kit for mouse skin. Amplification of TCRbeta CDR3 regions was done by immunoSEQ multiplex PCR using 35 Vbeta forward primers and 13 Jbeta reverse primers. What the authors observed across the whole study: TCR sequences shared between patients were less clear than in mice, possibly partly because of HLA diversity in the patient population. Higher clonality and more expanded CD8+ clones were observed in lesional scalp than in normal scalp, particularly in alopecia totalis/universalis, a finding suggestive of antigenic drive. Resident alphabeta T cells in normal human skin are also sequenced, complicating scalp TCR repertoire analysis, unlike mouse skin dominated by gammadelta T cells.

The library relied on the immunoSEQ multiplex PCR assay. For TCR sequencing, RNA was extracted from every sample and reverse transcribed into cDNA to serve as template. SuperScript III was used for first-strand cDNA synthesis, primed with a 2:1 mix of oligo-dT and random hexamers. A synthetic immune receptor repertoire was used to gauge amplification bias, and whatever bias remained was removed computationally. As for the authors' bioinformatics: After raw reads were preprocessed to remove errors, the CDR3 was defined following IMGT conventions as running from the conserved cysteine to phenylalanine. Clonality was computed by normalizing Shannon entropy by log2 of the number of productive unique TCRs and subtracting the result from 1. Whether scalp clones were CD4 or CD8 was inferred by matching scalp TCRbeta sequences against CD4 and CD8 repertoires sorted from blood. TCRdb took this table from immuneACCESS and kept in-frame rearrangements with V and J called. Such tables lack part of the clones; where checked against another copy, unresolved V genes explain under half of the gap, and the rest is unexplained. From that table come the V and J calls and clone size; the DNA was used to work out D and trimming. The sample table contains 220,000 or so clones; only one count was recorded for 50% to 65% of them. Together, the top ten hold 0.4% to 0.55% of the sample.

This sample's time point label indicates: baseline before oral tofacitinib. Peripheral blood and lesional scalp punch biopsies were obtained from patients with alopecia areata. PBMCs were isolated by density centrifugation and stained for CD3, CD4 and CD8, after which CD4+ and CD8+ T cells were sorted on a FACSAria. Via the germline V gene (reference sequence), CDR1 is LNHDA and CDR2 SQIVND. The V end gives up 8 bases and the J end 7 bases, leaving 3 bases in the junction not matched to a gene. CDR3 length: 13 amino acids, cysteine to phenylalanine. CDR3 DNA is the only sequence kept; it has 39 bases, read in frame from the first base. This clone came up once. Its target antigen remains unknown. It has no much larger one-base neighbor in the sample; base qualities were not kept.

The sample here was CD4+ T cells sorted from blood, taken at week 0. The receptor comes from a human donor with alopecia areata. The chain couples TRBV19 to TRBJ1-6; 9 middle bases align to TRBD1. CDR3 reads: CASEGTGNSPLHF. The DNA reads TGTGCCAGTGAGGGGACAGGGAATTCACCCCTCCACTTT. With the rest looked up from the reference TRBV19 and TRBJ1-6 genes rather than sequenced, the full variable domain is DGGITQSPKYLFRKEGQNVTLSCEQNLNHDAMYWYRQDPGQGLRLIYYSQIVNDFQKGDIAEGYSVSREKKESFPLTVTSAQKNPTAFYLCASEGTGNSPLHFGNGTRLTVT.